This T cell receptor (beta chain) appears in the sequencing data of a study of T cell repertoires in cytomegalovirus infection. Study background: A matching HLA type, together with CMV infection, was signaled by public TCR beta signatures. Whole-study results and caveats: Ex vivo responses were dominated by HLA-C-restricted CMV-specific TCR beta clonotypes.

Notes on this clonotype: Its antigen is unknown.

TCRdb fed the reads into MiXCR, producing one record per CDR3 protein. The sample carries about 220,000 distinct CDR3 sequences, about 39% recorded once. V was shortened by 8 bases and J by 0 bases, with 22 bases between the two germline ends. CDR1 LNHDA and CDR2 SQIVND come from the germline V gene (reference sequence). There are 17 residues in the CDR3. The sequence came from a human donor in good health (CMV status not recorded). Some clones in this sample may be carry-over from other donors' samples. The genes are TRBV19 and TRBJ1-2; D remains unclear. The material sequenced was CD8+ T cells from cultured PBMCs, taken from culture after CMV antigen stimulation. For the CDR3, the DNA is TGTGCCAGTTGCCCCTTGGTTGATCCAACCTCTAACTATGGCTACACCTTC. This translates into CASCPLVDPTSNYGYTF.